The 25 T cell receptor beta chains reported below all come from one sample, sequenced in a study of cytomegalovirus exposure and HLA in healthy donors. Researchers ran the PCR with 60 Vbeta and 13 Jbeta primers. Assay used: immunoSEQ multiplex PCR; TCRdb lists only in-frame clones, some missing. The repertoire includes roughly 240,000 clones, 82% of them detected once, and around 5.7% sits in the top ten. Source material: PBMCs. The source of these receptors is a middle-aged woman in good health and CMV-seropositive.

The chain carries TRBV7-9 and TRBJ2-7; 7 bases are a match to TRBD2. The ends lost 4 bases at V and 6 bases at J; junction bases unmatched: 6. CDR1 is SEHNR, CDR2 FQNEAQ, per germline (reference sequence). The CDR3 sequence is 13 residues long. Written as DNA, the CDR3 is TGTGCCAGCAGCTCCCCCGGGGGGACCGAGCAGTACTTC. Amino acid sequence: CASSSPGGTEQYF.

V is TRBV15 and J is TRBJ1-2; 7 nucleotides agree with TRBD1. Germline CDR1 LNHNV, CDR2 YYDKDF (reference sequence). V gave up 2 bases and J gave up 4 bases; unmatched junction bases: 4. The CDR3 runs to 14 residues. The CDR3 loop reads CATSRLGQSYGYTF. The CDR3 region has the DNA TGTGCCACCAGCAGATTGGGACAGAGCTATGGCTACACCTTC.

The chain recombines TRBV5-6 with TRBJ1-4, with TRBD1 identical over 10 bases. CDR1 is SGHDT, CDR2 YYEEEE, per germline. This CDR3 has 16 amino acids. Losses at the gene ends were 4 bases for V and 8 bases for J; bases not matched to a gene: 11. The CDR3 sequence is CASSETGGKGEEKLFF. The CDR3 DNA reads as TGTGCCAGCAGCGAGACAGGGGGCAAAGGGGAAGAAAAACTGTTTTTT.

This clone was observed a few times. The CDR3, as DNA: TGTGCCTGGGATCAACAGGGCTTATACGAGCAGTACTTC. It is translated as CAWDQQGLYEQYF. The genes are TRBV30 and TRBJ2-7; D may be TRBD1 (6 bases). This CDR3 is 13 amino acids long. Germline-derived CDR1 and CDR2 are GTSNPN and SVGIG (reference sequence). The V end lost 5 bases, the J end lost 4 bases, and 15 bases lay between the germline ends.

This clone was seen a few times. V gene TRBV9 combines with J gene TRBJ2-2; 11 nucleotides agree with TRBD2. The V and J ends lost 2 bases and 0 bases, in that order; junction bases with no gene match: 0. There are 16 residues in the CDR3. Per germline, CDR1 SGDLS and CDR2 YYNGEE. CDR3 coding DNA: TGTGCCAGCAGCGTTAGCGGGAGGGCGAACACCGGGGAGCTGTTTTTT. It yields the protein CASSVSGRANTGELFF.

V and J are TRBV19 and TRBJ1-4; 8 positions agree with TRBD1. V lost 6 bases, J lost 7 bases, and 7 bases stayed unmatched. From germline, CDR1 is LNHDA and CDR2 SQIVND (reference sequence). The CDR3 loop spans 14 amino acids. CDR3 bases: TGTGCCAGTAGCCAGACAGGGGTCGCTGAAAAACTGTTTTTT. Encoded protein: CASSQTGVAEKLFF.

The J gene is TRBJ1-1, the V gene TRBV14; 8 nucleotides align to TRBD1. This CDR3 comprises 15 residues. CDR1 and CDR2 from the germline V gene are SGHDN and FVKESK. With V trimmed by 4 bases and J by 10 bases, 14 bases remained unmatched. The CDR3 nucleotides read TGTGCCAGCAGCCTACGGGAGACAGGGGCGCAGGGAGCTTTCTTT. As protein: CASSLRETGAQGAFF.

V gene TRBV10-3 combines with J gene TRBJ2-1; D may be TRBD2 (7 bases). The V end lost 8 bases, the J end lost 9 bases, and 20 bases lay between the germline ends. CDR3 length: 14 amino acids. Germline CDR1 ENHRY, CDR2 SYGVKD. CDR3 loop: CAIQARGGEGEQFF. CDR3 nucleotide sequence: TGTGCCATCCAGGCCAGGGGAGGGGAGGGTGAGCAGTTCTTC.

The chain recombines TRBV6-5 with TRBJ2-1, with 9 bases that match TRBD2. Unmatched junction bases numbered 6, after V lost 2 bases and J lost 4 bases. This CDR3 is 16 amino acids long. CDR1 and CDR2 from the germline V gene are MNHEY and SVGAGI. The CDR3 nucleotides read TGTGCCAGCAGTTACGGGCGGGGGGGGTTTTACAATGAGCAGTTCTTC. It encodes CASSYGRGGFYNEQFF.

The rearrangement uses TRBV6-1 and TRBJ2-1; unclear D gene. This CDR3 has 14 residues. Looked up from germline, CDR1 is MNHNS and CDR2 is SASEGT. Trimming shortened V by 6 bases and J by 8 bases, and 17 bases separated the two germline ends. In DNA form, the CDR3 reads TGTGCCAGCAGCGCCCGGATTAACAGAGATGAGCAGTTCTTC. Protein sequence: CASSARINRDEQFF.

The chain employs TRBV30 and TRBJ2-7; D perhaps matches TRBD1 (6 bases). V was pared by 3 bases and J by 1 base, with 16 bases between. The CDR3 extends over 15 amino acids. Looked up from germline, CDR1 is GTSNPN and CDR2 is SVGIG (reference sequence). The CDR3 is CAWRLNREGSYEQYF. DNA of the CDR3: TGTGCCTGGAGATTAAACAGGGAAGGATCCTACGAGCAGTACTTC.

The chain employs TRBV6-1 and TRBJ2-2; 8 nucleotides line up with TRBD2. Trimming cost V 3 bases and J 1 base; bases outside gene matches: 4. CDR3 length: 16 amino acids. Germline V gene sequence: CDR1 MNHNS, CDR2 SASEGT. For the CDR3, the DNA is TGTGCCAGCAGTGATGGGCTAGCGGGGAACACCGGGGAGCTGTTTTTT. Translation: CASSDGLAGNTGELFF.

This clone has just a few counts. The genes are TRBV7-9 and TRBJ2-1, with no clear D. The CDR3 length is 14 residues. Trimming removed 3 bases from V and 5 bases from J, with 11 bases in between. Germline CDR1 and CDR2: SEHNR and FQNEAQ (reference sequence). The CDR3 DNA reads as TGTGCCAGCAGCTTTCAACCCGAGCACAATGAGCAGTTCTTC. Translated, it gives CASSFQPEHNEQFF.

This chain links TRBV11-3 with TRBJ2-1, with 13 bases fitting TRBD2. The trim removed 5 bases at V and 7 bases at J, leaving 11 bases unmatched. The CDR3 covers 17 residues. CDR1 is SGHNT and CDR2 is YENEEA in the germline V gene. The CDR3 nucleotides read TGTGCCAGCAGCCCATCAAGGACTAGCGGGAGTAGAAATGAGCAGTTCTTC. This translates into CASSPSRTSGSRNEQFF.

The CDR3 sequence: CAISGPRTGRRRHNYGYTF. CDR3 nucleotides: TGTGCCATCAGTGGACCAAGAACAGGACGCCGAAGACATAACTATGGCTACACCTTC. The V and J genes are TRBV10-3 and TRBJ1-2; tentatively, D is TRBD1 (5 bases). Germline V gene data show CDR1 as ENHRY and CDR2 as SYGVKD. V lost 4 bases, J lost 1 base, and 25 bases lay in between. The CDR3 consists of 19 residues.

The CDR3 sequence is CASSPQTGGITGELFF. CDR3 DNA sequence: TGTGCCAGCAGCCCCCAGACAGGGGGTATCACCGGGGAGCTGTTTTTT. This chain uses TRBV7-9 with TRBJ2-2, with 9 bases that match TRBD1. V trimming: 5 bases; J trimming: 4 bases; junction bases outside the gene matches: 8. The CDR3 consists of 16 residues. CDR1 and CDR2 (germline): SEHNR, FQNEAQ (reference sequence).

This clone showed up just a few times. The V call is TRBV7-8, the J call TRBJ1-2; 9 nucleotides agree with TRBD1. CDR3 length: 15 amino acids. The germline V gene encodes CDR1 SGHVS and CDR2 FQNEAQ. The J segment lost 8 bases and the V segment lost 5 bases, leaving 12 bases of the junction unmatched. This CDR3 reads CASSLGRDRVSGYTF. In DNA form, the CDR3 reads TGTGCCAGCAGCCTAGGACGGGACAGGGTCTCCGGCTACACCTTC.

The chain combines TRBV10-3 with TRBJ1-5; 7 bases fit TRBD1. The J segment lost 0 bases and the V segment lost 8 bases, leaving 4 bases of the junction unmatched. Germline values: CDR1 ENHRY, CDR2 SYGVKD. CDR3 length equals 14 residues. In DNA form, the CDR3 reads TGTGCCATCGGAGGGACAGCTAGCAATCAGCCCCAGCATTTT. This sequence encodes CAIGGTASNQPQHF.

The rearrangement links TRBV11-1 to TRBJ1-5, with D tentatively TRBD1 (5 bases). The CDR3 length is 14 residues. Germline assignment: CDR1 SGHAT and CDR2 FQDESV (reference sequence). The V and J ends lost 8 bases and 6 bases respectively, with 17 bases between them. The CDR3 loop reads CASSEAGNRQPQHF. The CDR3 nucleotides are TGTGCCAGCTCCGAGGCAGGGAATCGTCAGCCCCAGCATTTT.

This clone was seen only once. This chain connects TRBV7-9 to TRBJ1-1, with TRBD1 matching over 8 bases. Germline V lookup: CDR1 SEHNR, CDR2 FQNEAQ (reference sequence). The CDR3 covers 15 residues. Unmatched junction bases numbered 4, after V lost 1 base and J lost 3 bases. The CDR3 coding sequence is TGTGCCAGCAGCTTAGGAGCGACAGGGGACACTGAAGCTTTCTTT. This codes for CASSLGATGDTEAFF.

This chain links TRBV6-5 with TRBJ2-1; tentatively, D is TRBD2 (6 bases). The V end was cut by 6 bases, the J end by 4 bases, with 7 bases between. The germline gives CDR1 MNHEY, CDR2 SVGAGI. This CDR3 is built from 12 residues. CDR3 region: CASRGLYNEQFF. CDR3 DNA sequence: TGTGCCAGCAGGGGACTGTACAATGAGCAGTTCTTC.

The chain couples TRBV4-3 to TRBJ2-1; 8 nucleotides match TRBD2. The ends lost 0 bases at V and 12 bases at J; junction bases unmatched: 7. Germline CDR1 reads LGHNA; CDR2 reads YSLEER. The CDR3 has 14 residues. The DNA for the CDR3 is TGCGCCAGCAGCCAAGAGTCCAGCGGGAGTCGGCAGTTCTTC. This encodes CASSQESSGSRQFF.

The chain joins TRBV4-1 to TRBJ1-6, with D unclear. CDR3 length equals 17 residues. V lost 1 base to trimming and J lost 0 bases, with 10 bases between them. Per germline, CDR1 MGHRA and CDR2 YSYEKL. CDR3 loop: CASSQGAVSSYNSPLHF. The CDR3 DNA reads TGCGCCAGCAGCCAAGGAGCGGTAAGCTCCTATAATTCACCCCTCCACTTT.

This rearrangement joins TRBV18 to TRBJ2-7; 8 bases are shared with TRBD2. V shed 2 bases, J shed 2 bases, and the junction held 8 bases outside the gene matches. Germline V CDR1 and CDR2: KGHSH, LQKENI. This CDR3 is built from 16 residues. The CDR3 DNA is TGTGCCAGCTCACCAGGCATAGCGGGATCTACCTACGAGCAGTACTTC. Amino acids: CASSPGIAGSTYEQYF.

The chain joins TRBV5-6 to TRBJ2-3; 11 bases map to TRBD2. With 3 bases clipped from V and 3 bases from J, the junction kept 6 bases outside the gene matches. This CDR3 is built from 16 residues. The germline gives CDR1 SGHDT, CDR2 YYEEEE. The CDR3 protein is CASSSGTSGYTDTQYF. Written as DNA, the CDR3 is TGTGCCAGCAGCTCCGGGACTAGCGGATATACAGATACGCAGTATTTT. Variable domain in full (rest from reference TRBV5-6 and TRBJ2-3): DAGVTQSPTHLIKTRGQQVTLRCSPKSGHDTVSWYQQALGQGPQFIFQYYEEEERQRGNFPDRFSGHQFPNYSSELNVNALLLGDSALYLCASSSGTSGYTDTQYFGPGTRLTVL.